Presented here are 5 T cell receptor beta chains from one specimen sequenced in a study of T cells in Graves' hyperthyroidism and ophthalmopathy. Amplified TCR beta CDR3 regions came from RNA transcripts. A first-round RT-PCR of the TCR CDR3 used the HTBI primer set. TCRdb fed the multiplex PCR reads into MiXCR, producing one record per CDR3 protein. The sample carries around 500,000 distinct CDR3 sequences, around 15% recorded once. Sequencing was performed on blood. These receptors were taken from a woman between 40 and 55 years old with Graves' hyperthyroidism.

This clonotype has ten or more counts. The chain has TRBV28 and TRBJ2-4; no definite D call. Germline values: CDR1 MDHEN, CDR2 SYDVKM. This CDR3 has 13 residues. The V end lost 7 bases, the J end lost 3 bases, and 10 bases lay between the germline ends. CDR3 DNA: TGTGCCAGCACCGAGGCTTTCAAAAACATTCAGTACTTC. Protein sequence: CASTEAFKNIQYF.

This clonotype was seen many times. The chain uses TRBV11-3 and TRBJ2-5; tentative D call: TRBD1 (6 bases). The CDR3 consists of 13 residues. Trimming cost V 5 bases and J 1 base, with 8 bases left between them. From germline, CDR1 is SGHNT and CDR2 YENEEA. CDR3 amino acids: CASSGGVQETQYF. CDR3 sequence (DNA): TGTGCCAGCAGCGGGGGCGTCCAAGAGACCCAGTACTTC.

This clonotype came up many times. This chain links TRBV3-1 with TRBJ1-1; D is undetermined. CDR3 length equals 14 residues. V was clipped by 2 bases and J by 5 bases, with 12 bases between them. Germline loops: CDR1 LGHDT, CDR2 YNNKEL (reference sequence). CDR3 DNA: TGTGCCAGCAGCCAACCCACGCGTGGTACTGAAGCTTTCTTT. This translates into CASSQPTRGTEAFF.

This clonotype was counted between two and nine times. The V gene is TRBV10-3, the J gene TRBJ2-3; D unclear. The CDR3 length is 17 residues. Looked up from germline, CDR1 is ENHRY and CDR2 is SYGVKD. V was shortened by 2 bases and J by 0 bases, with 15 bases between the two germline ends. The DNA for the CDR3 is TGTGCCATCAGTGAGCCCCACTTGGCGTCTAGCACAGATACGCAGTATTTT. It is translated as CAISEPHLASSTDTQYF.

The J gene is TRBJ2-7, the V gene TRBV6-1; TRBD2 matches at 12 bases. V trimming: 6 bases; J trimming: 2 bases; junction bases outside the gene matches: 8. CDR3 length equals 16 residues. CDR1 MNHNS and CDR2 SASEGT come from the germline V gene. The CDR3 DNA reads TGTGCCAGCAGCCGGACTAGCGGGAACACTCCCTACGAGCAGTACTTC. Translated: CASSRTSGNTPYEQYF.